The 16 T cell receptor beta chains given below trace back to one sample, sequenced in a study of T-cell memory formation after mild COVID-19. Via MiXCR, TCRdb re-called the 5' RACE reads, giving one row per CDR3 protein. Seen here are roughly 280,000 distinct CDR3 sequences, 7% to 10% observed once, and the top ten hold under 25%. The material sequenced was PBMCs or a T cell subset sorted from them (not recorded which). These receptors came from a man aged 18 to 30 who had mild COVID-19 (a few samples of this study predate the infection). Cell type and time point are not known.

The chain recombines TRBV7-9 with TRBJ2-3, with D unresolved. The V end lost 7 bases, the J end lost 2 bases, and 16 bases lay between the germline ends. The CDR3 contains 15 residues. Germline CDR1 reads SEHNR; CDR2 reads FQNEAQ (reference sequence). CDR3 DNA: TGTGCCAGCACCCCCTCGGGTGGAAACACAGATACGCAGTATTTT. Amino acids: CASTPSGGNTDTQYF.

The CDR3 region is CATRRHYGYTF. DNA for the CDR3: TGTGCCACCCGGAGGCACTATGGCTACACCTTC. V is TRBV24-1 and J is TRBJ1-2; D unclear. V lost 9 bases to trimming and J lost 3 bases, with 7 bases between them. CDR1 and CDR2 (germline): KGHDR, SFDVKD. This CDR3 is built from 11 residues.

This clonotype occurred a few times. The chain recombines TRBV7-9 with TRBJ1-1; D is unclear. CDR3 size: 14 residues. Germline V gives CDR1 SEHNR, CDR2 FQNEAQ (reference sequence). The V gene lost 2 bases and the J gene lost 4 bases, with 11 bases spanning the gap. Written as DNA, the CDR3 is TGTGCCAGCAGCTTAAACGTCGGGATCACTGAAGCTTTCTTT. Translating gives CASSLNVGITEAFF. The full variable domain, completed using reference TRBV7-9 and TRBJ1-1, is DTGVSQNPRHKITKRGQNVTFRCDPISEHNRLYWYRQTLGQGPEFLTYFQNEAQLEKSRLLSDRFSAERPKGSFSTLEIQRTEQGDSAMYLCASSLNVGITEAFFGQGTRLTVV.

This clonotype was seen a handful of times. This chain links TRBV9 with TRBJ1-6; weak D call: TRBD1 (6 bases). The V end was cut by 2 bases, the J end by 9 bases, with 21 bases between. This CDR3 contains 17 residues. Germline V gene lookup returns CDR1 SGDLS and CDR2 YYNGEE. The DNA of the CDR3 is TGTGCCAGCAGCGTTCCTAAACAGGGTCTTGGGATTTCACCCCTCCACTTT. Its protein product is CASSVPKQGLGISPLHF.

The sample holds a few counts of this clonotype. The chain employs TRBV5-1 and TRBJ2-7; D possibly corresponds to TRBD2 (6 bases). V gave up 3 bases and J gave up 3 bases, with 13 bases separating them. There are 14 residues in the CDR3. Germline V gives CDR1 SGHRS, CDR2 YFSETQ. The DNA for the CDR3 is TGCGCCAGCAGCTGGGAGGAAGCCAACTACGAGCAGTACTTC. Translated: CASSWEEANYEQYF.

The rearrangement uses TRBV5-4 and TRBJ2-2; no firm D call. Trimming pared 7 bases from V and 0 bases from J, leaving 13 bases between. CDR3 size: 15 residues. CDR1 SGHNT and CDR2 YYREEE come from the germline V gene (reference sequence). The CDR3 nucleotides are TGTGCCAGCTCGAAAGGGCCCGCGAACACCGGGGAGCTGTTTTTT. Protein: CASSKGPANTGELFF.

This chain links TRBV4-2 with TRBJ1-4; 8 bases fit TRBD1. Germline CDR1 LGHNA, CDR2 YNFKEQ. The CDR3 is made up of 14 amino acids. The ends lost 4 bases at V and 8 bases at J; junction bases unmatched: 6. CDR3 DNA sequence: TGTGCCAGCAGCCCGCAGGGGGCTCAAGAAAAACTGTTTTTT. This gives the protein CASSPQGAQEKLFF.

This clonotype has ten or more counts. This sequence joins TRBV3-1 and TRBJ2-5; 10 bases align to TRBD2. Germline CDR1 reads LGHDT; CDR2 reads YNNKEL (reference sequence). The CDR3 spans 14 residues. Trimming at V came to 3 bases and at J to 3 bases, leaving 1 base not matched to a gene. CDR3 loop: CASSHSGGKETQYF. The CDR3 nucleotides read TGTGCCAGCAGCCATAGCGGGGGGAAAGAGACCCAGTACTTC.

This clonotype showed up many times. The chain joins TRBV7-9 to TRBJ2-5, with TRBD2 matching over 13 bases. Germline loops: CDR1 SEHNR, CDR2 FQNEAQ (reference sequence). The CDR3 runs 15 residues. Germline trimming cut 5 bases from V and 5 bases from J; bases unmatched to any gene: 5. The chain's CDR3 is CASSPGLAGLETQYF. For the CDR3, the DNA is TGTGCCAGCAGCCCGGGACTAGCGGGGTTGGAGACCCAGTACTTC.

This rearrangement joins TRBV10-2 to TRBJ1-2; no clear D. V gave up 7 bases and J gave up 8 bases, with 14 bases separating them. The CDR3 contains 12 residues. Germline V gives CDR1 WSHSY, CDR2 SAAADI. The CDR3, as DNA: TGCGCCAGCACCGGATCAAGTCGGGGCTACACCTTC. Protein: CASTGSSRGYTF.

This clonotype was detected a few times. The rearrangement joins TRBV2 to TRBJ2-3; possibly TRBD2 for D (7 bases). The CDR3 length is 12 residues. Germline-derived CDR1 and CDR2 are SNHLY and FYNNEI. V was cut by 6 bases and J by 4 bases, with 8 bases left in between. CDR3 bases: TGTGCCAGCAGGGGGGGGCCAGATACGCAGTATTTT. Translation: CASRGGPDTQYF. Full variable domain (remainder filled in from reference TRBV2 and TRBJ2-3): EPEVTQTPSHQVTQMGQEVILRCVPISNHLYFYWYRQILGQKVEFLVSFYNNEISEKSEIFDDQFSVERPDGSNFTLKIRSTKLEDSAMYFCASRGGPDTQYFGPGTRLTVL.

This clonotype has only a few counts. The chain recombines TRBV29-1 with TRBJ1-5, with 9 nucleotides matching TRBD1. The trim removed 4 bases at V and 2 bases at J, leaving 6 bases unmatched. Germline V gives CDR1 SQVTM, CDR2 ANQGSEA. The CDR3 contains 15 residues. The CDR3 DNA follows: TGCAGCGTTGCTACAGGGGGCGTGGGCAATCAGCCCCAGCATTTT. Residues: CSVATGGVGNQPQHF.

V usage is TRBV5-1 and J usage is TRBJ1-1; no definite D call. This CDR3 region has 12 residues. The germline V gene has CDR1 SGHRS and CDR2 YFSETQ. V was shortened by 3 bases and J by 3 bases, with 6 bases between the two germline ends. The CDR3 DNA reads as TGCGCCAGCAGCTATGACCACACTGAAGCTTTCTTT. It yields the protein CASSYDHTEAFF. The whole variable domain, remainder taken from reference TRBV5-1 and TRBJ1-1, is KAGVTQTPRYLIKTRGQQVTLSCSPISGHRSVSWYQQTPGQGLQFLFEYFSETQRNKGNFPGRFSGRQFSNSRSEMNVSTLELGDSALYLCASSYDHTEAFFGQGTRLTVV.

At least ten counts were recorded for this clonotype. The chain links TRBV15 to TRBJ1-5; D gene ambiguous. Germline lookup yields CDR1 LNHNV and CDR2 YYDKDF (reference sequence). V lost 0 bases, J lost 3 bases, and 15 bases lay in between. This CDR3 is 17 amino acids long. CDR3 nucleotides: TGTGCCACCAGCAGAGATCAGTTAGGGAGCCCCAATCAGCCCCAGCATTTT. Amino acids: CATSRDQLGSPNQPQHF. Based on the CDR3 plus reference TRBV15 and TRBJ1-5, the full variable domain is DAMVIQNPRYQVTQFGKPVTLSCSQTLNHNVMYWYQQKSSQAPKLLFHYYDKDFNNEADTPDNFQSRRPNTSFCFLDIRSPGLGDTAMYLCATSRDQLGSPNQPQHFGDGTRLSIL.

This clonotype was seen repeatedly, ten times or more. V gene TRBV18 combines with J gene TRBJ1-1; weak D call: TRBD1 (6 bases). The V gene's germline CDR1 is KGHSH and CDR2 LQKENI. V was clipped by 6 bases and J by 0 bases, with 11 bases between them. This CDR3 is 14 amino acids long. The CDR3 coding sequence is TGTGCCAGCTCGCTGGGACAACTGAACACTGAAGCTTTCTTT. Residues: CASSLGQLNTEAFF.

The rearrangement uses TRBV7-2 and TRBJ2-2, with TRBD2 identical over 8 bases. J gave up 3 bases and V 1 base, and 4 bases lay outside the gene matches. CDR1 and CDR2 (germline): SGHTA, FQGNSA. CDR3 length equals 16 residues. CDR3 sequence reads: CASSLGAGEHTGELFF. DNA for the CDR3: TGTGCCAGCAGCTTAGGAGCGGGAGAACACACCGGGGAGCTGTTTTTT.